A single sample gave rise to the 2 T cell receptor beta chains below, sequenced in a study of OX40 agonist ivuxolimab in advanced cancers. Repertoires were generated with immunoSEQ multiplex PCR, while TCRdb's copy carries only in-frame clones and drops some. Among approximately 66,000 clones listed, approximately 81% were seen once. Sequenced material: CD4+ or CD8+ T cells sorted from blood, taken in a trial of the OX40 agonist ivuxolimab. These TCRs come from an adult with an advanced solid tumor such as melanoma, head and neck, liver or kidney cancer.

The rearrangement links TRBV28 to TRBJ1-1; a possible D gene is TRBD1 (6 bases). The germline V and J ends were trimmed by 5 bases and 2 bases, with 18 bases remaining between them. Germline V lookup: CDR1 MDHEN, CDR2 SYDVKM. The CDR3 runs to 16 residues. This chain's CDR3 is CASSPDSGGRNTEAFF. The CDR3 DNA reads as TGTGCCAGCAGTCCCGATTCCGGGGGGCGAAACACTGAAGCTTTCTTT.

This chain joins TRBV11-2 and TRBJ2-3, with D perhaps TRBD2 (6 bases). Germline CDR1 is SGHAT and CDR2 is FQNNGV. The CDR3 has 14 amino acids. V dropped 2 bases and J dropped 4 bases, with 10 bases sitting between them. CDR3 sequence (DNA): TGTGCCAGCAGCTTAAATCGACTAGCAGATACGCAGTATTTT. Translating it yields CASSLNRLADTQYF.